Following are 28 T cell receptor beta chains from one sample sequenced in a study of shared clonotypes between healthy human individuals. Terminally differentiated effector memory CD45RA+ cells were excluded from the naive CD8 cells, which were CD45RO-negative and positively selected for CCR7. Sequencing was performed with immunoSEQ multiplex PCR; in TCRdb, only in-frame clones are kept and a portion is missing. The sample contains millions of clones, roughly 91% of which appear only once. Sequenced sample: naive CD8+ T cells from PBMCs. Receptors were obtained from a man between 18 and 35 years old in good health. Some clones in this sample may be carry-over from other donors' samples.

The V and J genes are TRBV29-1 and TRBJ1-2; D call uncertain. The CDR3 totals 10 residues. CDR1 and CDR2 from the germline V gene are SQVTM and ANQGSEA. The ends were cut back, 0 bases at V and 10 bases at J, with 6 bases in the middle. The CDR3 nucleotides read TGCAGCGTTGAAGATATCGCCTACACCTTC. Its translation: CSVEDIAYTF.

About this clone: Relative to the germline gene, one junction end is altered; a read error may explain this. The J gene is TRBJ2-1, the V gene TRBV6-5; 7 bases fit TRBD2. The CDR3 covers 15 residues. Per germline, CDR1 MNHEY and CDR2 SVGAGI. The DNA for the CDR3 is TGTGCCAGTAGTTACTTGCGGGAGTATAGCGATGAGCAGTTCTTC. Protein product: CASSYLREYSDEQFF.

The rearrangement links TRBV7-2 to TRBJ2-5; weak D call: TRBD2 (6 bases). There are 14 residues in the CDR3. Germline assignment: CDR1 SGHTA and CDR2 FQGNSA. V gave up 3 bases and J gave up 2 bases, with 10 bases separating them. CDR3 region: CASSFGTYQETQYF. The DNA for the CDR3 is TGTGCCAGCAGCTTCGGGACTTATCAAGAGACCCAGTACTTC. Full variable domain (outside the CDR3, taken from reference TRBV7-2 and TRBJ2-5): GAGVSQSPSNKVTEKGKDVELRCDPISGHTALYWYRQSLGQGLEFLIYFQGNSAPDKSGLPSDRFSAERTGGSVSTLTIQRTQQEDSAVYLCASSFGTYQETQYFGPGTRLLVL.

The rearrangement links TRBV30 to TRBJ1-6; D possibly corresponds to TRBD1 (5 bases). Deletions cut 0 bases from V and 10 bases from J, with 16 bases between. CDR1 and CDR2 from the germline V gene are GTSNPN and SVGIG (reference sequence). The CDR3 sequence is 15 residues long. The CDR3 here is CAWSVGAGVGSPLHF. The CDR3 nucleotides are TGTGCCTGGAGTGTTGGGGCTGGCGTCGGATCACCCCTCCACTTT.

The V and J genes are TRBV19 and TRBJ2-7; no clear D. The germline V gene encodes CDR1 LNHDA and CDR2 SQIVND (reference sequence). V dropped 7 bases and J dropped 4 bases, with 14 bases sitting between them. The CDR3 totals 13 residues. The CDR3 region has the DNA TGTGCCAGTACCCCTAATGACGGGTACGAGCAGTACTTC. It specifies CASTPNDGYEQYF.

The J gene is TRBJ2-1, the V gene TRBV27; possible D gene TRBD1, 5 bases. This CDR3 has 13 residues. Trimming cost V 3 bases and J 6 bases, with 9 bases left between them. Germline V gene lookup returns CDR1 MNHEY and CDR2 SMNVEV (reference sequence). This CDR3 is CASSFAGFNEQFF. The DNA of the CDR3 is TGTGCCAGCAGTTTTGCAGGGTTCAATGAGCAGTTCTTC.

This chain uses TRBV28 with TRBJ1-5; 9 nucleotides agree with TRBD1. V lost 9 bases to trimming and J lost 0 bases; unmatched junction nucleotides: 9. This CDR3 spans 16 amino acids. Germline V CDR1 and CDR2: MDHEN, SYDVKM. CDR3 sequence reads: CASAWEGQGSNQPQHF. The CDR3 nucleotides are TGTGCCAGTGCCTGGGAGGGACAGGGTAGCAATCAGCCCCAGCATTTT.

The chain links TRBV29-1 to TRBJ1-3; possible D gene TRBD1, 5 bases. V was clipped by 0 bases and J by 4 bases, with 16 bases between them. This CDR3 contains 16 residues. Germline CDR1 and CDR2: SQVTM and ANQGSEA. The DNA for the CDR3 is TGCAGCGTTGAAGATCGGGGCCAAAGTCCGGGAAACACCATATATTTT. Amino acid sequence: CSVEDRGQSPGNTIYF.

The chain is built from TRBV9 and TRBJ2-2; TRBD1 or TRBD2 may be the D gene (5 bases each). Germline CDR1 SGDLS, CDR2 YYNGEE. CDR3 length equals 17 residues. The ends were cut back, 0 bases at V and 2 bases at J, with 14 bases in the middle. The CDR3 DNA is TGTGCCAGCAGCGTAGCTGGGGACGGACTTAACACCGGGGAGCTGTTTTTT. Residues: CASSVAGDGLNTGELFF.

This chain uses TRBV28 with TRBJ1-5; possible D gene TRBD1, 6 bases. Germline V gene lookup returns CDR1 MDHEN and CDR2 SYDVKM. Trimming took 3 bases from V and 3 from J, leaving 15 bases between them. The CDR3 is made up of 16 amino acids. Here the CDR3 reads CASSFPGTLNNQPQHF. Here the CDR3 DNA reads TGTGCCAGCAGTTTCCCCGGGACATTGAACAATCAGCCCCAGCATTTT.

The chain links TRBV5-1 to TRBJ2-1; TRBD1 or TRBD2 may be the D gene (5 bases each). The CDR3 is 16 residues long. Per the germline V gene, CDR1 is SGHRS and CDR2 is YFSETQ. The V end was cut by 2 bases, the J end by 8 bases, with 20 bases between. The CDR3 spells CASSLVSGSRVHEQFF. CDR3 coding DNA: TGCGCCAGCAGCTTAGTTTCAGGGTCGAGGGTCCATGAGCAGTTCTTC.

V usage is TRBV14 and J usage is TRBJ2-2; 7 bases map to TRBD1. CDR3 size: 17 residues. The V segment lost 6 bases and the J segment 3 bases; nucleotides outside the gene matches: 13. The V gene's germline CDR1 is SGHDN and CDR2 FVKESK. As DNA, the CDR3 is TGTGCCAGCAGTCGAAGTGCCTGGGACAGACACACCGGGGAGCTGTTTTTT. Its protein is CASSRSAWDRHTGELFF.

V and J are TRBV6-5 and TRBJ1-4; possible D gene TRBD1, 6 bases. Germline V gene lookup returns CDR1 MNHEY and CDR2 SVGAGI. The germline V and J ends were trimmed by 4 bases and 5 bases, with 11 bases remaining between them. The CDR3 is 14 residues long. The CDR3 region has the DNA TGTGCCAGCAGTTGGGGGGCCGAGAATGAAAAACTGTTTTTT. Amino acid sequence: CASSWGAENEKLFF.

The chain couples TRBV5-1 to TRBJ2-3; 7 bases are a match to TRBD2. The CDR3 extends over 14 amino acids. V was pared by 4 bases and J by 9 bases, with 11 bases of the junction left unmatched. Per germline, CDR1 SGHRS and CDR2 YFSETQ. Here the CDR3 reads CASSPGEGSWTQYF. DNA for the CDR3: TGCGCCAGCAGCCCGGGGGAGGGTAGCTGGACGCAGTATTTT.

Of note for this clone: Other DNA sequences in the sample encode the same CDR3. The DNA of the CDR3 is TGTGCCAGCAGACTGACAGGGGTGAACACTGAAGCTTTCTTT. Its protein product is CASRLTGVNTEAFF. The rearrangement uses TRBV27 and TRBJ1-1; 8 bases map to TRBD1. The CDR3 totals 14 residues. CDR1 is MNHEY and CDR2 is SMNVEV in the germline V gene (reference sequence). The V and J ends lost 6 bases and 0 bases, in that order; junction bases with no gene match: 3.

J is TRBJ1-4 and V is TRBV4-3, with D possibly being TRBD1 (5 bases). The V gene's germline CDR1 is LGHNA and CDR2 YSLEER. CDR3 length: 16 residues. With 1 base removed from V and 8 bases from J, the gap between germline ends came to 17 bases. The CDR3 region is CASSQVIGRVEEKLFF. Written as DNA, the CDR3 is TGCGCCAGCAGCCAAGTGATAGGCAGGGTTGAGGAAAAACTGTTTTTT.

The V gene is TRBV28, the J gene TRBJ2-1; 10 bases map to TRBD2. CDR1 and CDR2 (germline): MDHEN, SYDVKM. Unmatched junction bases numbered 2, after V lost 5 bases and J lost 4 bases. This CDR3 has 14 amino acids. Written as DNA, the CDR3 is TGTGCCAGCAGTAATAGCGGGAGGTACAATGAGCAGTTCTTC. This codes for CASSNSGRYNEQFF.

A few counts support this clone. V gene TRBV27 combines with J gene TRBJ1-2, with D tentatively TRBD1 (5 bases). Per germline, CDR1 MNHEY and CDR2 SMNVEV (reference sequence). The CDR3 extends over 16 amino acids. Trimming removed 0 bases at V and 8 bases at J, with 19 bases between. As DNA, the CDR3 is TGTGCCAGCAGTTTATCGCGGGCAGGGACTAGCTGGGGCTACACCTTC. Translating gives CASSLSRAGTSWGYTF.

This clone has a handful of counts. In DNA, the CDR3 is TGCGCCACCGGGCGCCTAGCGGGAGACAATGAGCAGTTCTTC. Amino acids: CATGRLAGDNEQFF. V and J are TRBV10-2 and TRBJ2-1; 10 positions agree with TRBD2. This CDR3 comprises 14 residues. Germline CDR1 is WSHSY and CDR2 is SAAADI. V dropped 10 bases and J dropped 5; count of bases not matched to a gene: 8.

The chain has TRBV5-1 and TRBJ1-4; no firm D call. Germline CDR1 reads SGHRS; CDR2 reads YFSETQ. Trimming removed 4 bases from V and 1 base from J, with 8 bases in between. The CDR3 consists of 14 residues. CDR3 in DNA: TGCGCCAGCAGCAAACAGCAAACTAATGAAAAACTGTTTTTT. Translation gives CASSKQQTNEKLFF.

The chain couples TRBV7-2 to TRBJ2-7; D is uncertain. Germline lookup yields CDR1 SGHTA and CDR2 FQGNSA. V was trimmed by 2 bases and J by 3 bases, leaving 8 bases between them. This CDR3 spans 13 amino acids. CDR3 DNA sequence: TGTGCCAGCAGCTTACCCCCCGGCTACGAGCAGTACTTC. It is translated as CASSLPPGYEQYF.

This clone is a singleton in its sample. The CDR3 region is CASSLLLAGGPDDTQYF. The CDR3, as DNA: TGTGCCAGCAGTCTCCTCTTAGCGGGAGGGCCCGATGATACGCAGTATTTT. The gene calls are TRBV27 and TRBJ2-3; TRBD2 matches at 11 bases. Trimming took 5 bases from V and 6 from J; bases not matched to a gene: 13. Looked up from germline, CDR1 is MNHEY and CDR2 is SMNVEV (reference sequence). CDR3 length: 17 residues.

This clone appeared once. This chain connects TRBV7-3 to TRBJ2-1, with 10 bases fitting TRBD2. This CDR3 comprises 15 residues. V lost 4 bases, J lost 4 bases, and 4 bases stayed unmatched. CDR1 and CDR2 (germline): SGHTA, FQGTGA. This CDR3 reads CASSSTSGPYNEQFF. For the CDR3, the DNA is TGTGCCAGCAGCTCGACTAGCGGGCCTTACAATGAGCAGTTCTTC.

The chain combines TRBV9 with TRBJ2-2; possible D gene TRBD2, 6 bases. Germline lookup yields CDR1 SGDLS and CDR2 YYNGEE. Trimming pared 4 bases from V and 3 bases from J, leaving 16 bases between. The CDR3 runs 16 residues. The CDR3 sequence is CASSIARGTYTGELFF. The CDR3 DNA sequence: TGTGCCAGCAGCATAGCACGGGGGACCTACACCGGGGAGCTGTTTTTT.

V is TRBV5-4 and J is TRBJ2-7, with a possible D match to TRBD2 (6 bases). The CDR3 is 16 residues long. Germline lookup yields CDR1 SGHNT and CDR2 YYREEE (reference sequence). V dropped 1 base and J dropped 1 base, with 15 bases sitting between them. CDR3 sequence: CASSLSRGLVSYEQYF. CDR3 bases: TGTGCCAGCAGCTTGTCGCGGGGCCTGGTGTCCTACGAGCAGTACTTC. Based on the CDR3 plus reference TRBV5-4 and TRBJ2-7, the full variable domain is ETGVTQSPTHLIKTRGQQVTLRCSSQSGHNTVSWYQQALGQGPQFIFQYYREEENGRGNFPPRFSGLQFPNYSSELNVNALELDDSALYLCASSLSRGLVSYEQYFGPGTRLTVT.

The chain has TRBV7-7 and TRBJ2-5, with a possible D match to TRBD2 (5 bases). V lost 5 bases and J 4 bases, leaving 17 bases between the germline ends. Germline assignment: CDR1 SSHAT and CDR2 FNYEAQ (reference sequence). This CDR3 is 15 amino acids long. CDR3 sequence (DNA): TGTGCCAGCAGCCGAGGATCCACTAGAGGAGAGACCCAGTACTTC. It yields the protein CASSRGSTRGETQYF.

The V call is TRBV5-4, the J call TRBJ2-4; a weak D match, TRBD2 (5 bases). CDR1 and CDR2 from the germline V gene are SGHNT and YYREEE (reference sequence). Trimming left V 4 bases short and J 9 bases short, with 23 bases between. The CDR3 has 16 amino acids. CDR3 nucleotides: TGTGCCAGCAGCCCCACCCCTGACCGCGGCGAGGGCATTCAGTACTTC. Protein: CASSPTPDRGEGIQYF.

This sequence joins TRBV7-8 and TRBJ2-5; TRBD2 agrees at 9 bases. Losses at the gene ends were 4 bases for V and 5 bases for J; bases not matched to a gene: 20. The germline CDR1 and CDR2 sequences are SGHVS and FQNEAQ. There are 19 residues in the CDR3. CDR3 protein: CASSSPMGLAGGPWETQYF. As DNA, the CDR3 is TGTGCCAGCAGCTCCCCGATGGGGTTGGCGGGAGGGCCGTGGGAGACCCAGTACTTC.